This T cell receptor beta chain originates from a study of T cell responses to AZD1222 COVID-19 vaccine. General study results and limits: None of the repertoires were sampled until the peak T cell response had passed. The donor cohort was predominantly white British with a female majority, and clonal diversity may have been underestimated. Baseline serology detected seropositivity in only six AZD1222 recipients. Unmutated variant regions are reportedly targeted by nearly half of spike-specific TCRs.

Method: immunoSEQ multiplex PCR; TCRdb's copy keeps in-frame clones and lacks some. This sample has around 150,000 clones, with approximately 92% found just once. The ends lost 4 bases at V and 6 bases at J; junction bases unmatched: 6. The CDR3 spans 14 residues. Germline-derived CDR1 and CDR2 are PRHDT and FYEKMQ (reference sequence). As regards this clone: The target antigen is unknown.

The J gene is TRBJ1-2, the V gene TRBV13, with 9 nucleotides matching TRBD1. This TCR derives from an adult who received the AZD1222 COVID-19 vaccine. The material was peripheral blood, obtained 28 days after the second AZD1222 dose. In DNA, the CDR3 is TGTGCCAGCAGCTACGGACAGGGGACTAATGGCTACACCTTC. It encodes CASSYGQGTNGYTF.